This entry lists 8 T cell receptor beta chains sequenced from one sample in a study of cytomegalovirus exposure and HLA in healthy donors. 60 Vbeta and 13 Jbeta primers were used in PCR. TCRdb's copy holds only in-frame clones and misses some; the assay was immunoSEQ multiplex PCR. The sample shows 75,000 to 95,000 clones, and approximately 4.2% sits with its ten largest clones. The sequenced material came from PBMCs. The origin of the receptors is a man in his thirties or forties in good health and CMV-seronegative.

The V gene is TRBV27, the J gene TRBJ2-7; possible D gene TRBD1, 5 bases. The CDR3 extends over 15 amino acids. CDR1 MNHEY and CDR2 SMNVEV come from the germline V gene (reference sequence). Trimming took 3 bases from V and 0 from J, leaving 12 bases between them. This CDR3 reads CASSFKRGLSYEQYF. The CDR3 DNA sequence: TGTGCCAGCAGTTTCAAAAGGGGCCTCTCCTACGAGCAGTACTTC.

The CDR3 region has the DNA TGTGCCAGCAGCTTATCTAGCGGAGAGCAGTTCTTC. Residues: CASSLSSGEQFF. The chain couples TRBV5-4 to TRBJ2-1; 7 bases are shared with TRBD2. The V segment lost 2 bases and the J segment 10 bases; nucleotides outside the gene matches: 3. The V gene's germline CDR1 is SGHNT and CDR2 YYREEE (reference sequence). The CDR3 is 12 residues long.

The chain is built from TRBV6-5 and TRBJ2-1; D is possibly TRBD2 (6 bases). V was pared by 0 bases and J by 8 bases, with 14 bases between. The CDR3 runs 15 residues. CDR1 is MNHEY and CDR2 is SVGAGI in the germline V gene. This CDR3 reads CASSYSSGSIHEQFF. Here the CDR3 DNA reads TGTGCCAGCAGTTACTCTAGCGGCTCGATCCATGAGCAGTTCTTC.

This rearrangement joins TRBV11-2 to TRBJ2-3; TRBD2 might be the D (7 bases). The germline CDR1 and CDR2 sequences are SGHAT and FQNNGV. V shed 0 bases and J shed 8 bases, with 12 bases lying between them. CDR3 length: 14 residues. The CDR3 region has the DNA TGTGCCAGCAGCTTAGATCAAAGGGGGGGTACGCAGTATTTT. Translation: CASSLDQRGGTQYF.

The J gene is TRBJ1-3, the V gene TRBV4-3; D unresolved. This CDR3 is built from 15 residues. V shed 4 bases and J shed 3 bases, with 13 bases lying between them. Germline V gives CDR1 LGHNA, CDR2 YSLEER. The CDR3 region is CASSPNPELGNTIYF. Written as DNA, the CDR3 is TGCGCCAGCAGCCCGAACCCCGAGCTTGGAAACACCATATATTTT.

This chain links TRBV4-2 with TRBJ1-1; TRBD1 matches 10 bases. Germline CDR1 LGHNA, CDR2 YNFKEQ. The CDR3 spans 17 residues. V lost 5 bases to trimming and J lost 0 bases; unmatched junction nucleotides: 9. The chain's CDR3 is CASSTKTGGSMNTEAFF. The CDR3 region has the DNA TGTGCCAGCAGCACCAAGACAGGGGGCTCCATGAACACTGAAGCTTTCTTT.

The V and J genes are TRBV11-2 and TRBJ2-3, with 10 bases identical to TRBD1. The CDR3 spans 16 residues. Germline V CDR1 and CDR2: SGHAT, FQNNGV. After removal of 5 bases from V and 2 bases from J, the junction contained 7 bases not matched to a gene. The CDR3 here is CASSPRQGALTDTQYF. Here the CDR3 DNA reads TGTGCCAGCAGCCCTCGACAGGGGGCCCTCACAGATACGCAGTATTTT. Supplemented by reference TRBV11-2 and TRBJ2-3, the full variable domain reads EAGVAQSPRYKIIEKRQSVAFWCNPISGHATLYWYQQILGQGPKLLIQFQNNGVVDDSQLPKDRFSAERLKGVDSTLKIQPAKLEDSAVYLCASSPRQGALTDTQYFGPGTRLTVL.

The CDR3 region has the DNA TGTGCCAGCAGTGGACAGGGGTGGGACAATGAGCAGTTCTTC. Translation: CASSGQGWDNEQFF. The rearrangement links TRBV25-1 to TRBJ2-1; 8 bases align to TRBD1. The germline CDR1 and CDR2 sequences are MGHDK and SYGVNS. There are 14 residues in the CDR3. V lost 4 bases and J lost 5; bases outside the gene matches: 4.